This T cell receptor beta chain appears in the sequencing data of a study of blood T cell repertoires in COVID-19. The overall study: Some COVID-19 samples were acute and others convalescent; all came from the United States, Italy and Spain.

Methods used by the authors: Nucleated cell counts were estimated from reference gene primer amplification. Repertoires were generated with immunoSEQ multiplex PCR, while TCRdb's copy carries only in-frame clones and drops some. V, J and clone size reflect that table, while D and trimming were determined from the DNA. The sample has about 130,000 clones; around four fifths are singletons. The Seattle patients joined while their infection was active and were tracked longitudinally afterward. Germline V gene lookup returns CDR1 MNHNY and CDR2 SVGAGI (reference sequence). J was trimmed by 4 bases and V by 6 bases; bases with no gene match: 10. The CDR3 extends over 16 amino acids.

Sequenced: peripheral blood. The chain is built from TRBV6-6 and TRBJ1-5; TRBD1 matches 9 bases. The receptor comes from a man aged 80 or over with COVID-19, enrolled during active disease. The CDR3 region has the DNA TGTGCCAGCAGAAGGGACAGGGAGGGTGGTAATCAGCCCCAGCATTTT. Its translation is CASRRDREGGNQPQHF.